The T cell receptor (beta chain) under discussion was sequenced for a study of blood T cells in healthy people across ages. CDR1 and CDR2 (germline): DFQATT, SNEGSKA (reference sequence). This CDR3 spans 14 amino acids. V gave up 1 base and J gave up 7 bases; unmatched junction bases: 6. Together with a sample-barcoded 5' primer, a J-beta primer mix was included in a second PCR lasting 7 to 11 cycles. TCRdb re-called the 5' RACE reads with MiXCR, one entry per CDR3 protein. The sample lists 1.2 million to 1.5 million distinct CDR3 sequences; about 40% were seen once. Comments on this clonotype: Its cognate antigen is unknown.

Study conclusions and caveats: Diversity figures derived from one million T cells were judged to underestimate the true value. Leaving the PBMCs unsorted stopped any conclusive comparison of naive versus antigen-experienced cells. While age rose, TCR beta diversity per million T cells dropped in a roughly linear way. TCR beta diversity tracked closely with naive T cell percentage.

Material for sequencing was blood. The origin of this receptor is a woman aged 18-29 years in good health. The V call is TRBV20-1, the J call TRBJ2-2, with 7 positions matching TRBD2. CDR3 protein: CSARGAGSIGELFF. CDR3 sequence (DNA): TGCAGTGCTAGAGGAGCGGGGTCGATCGGGGAGCTGTTTTTT.